These 29 T cell receptor beta chains were all obtained from the same sample, sequenced in a study of shared clonotypes between healthy human individuals. Some clones are missing from TCRdb's copy, which holds only in-frame ones; the method was immunoSEQ multiplex PCR. The sample yields nearly 1,000,000 clones, about 80% seen once. The sequencing input was memory CD4+ T cells sorted from blood. Subset given: CD45RA-negative fraction. The receptors stem from a young man in good health.

Only one count was recorded for this clone. J is TRBJ2-3 and V is TRBV29-1; 12 bases align to TRBD2. After removal of 4 bases from V and 10 bases from J, the junction contained 9 bases not matched to a gene. The CDR3 is made up of 14 amino acids. Per the germline V gene, CDR1 is SQVTM and CDR2 is ANQGSEA. CDR3 in amino acids: CSVGTSGRWSAQYF. The CDR3 region has the DNA TGCAGCGTTGGTACTAGCGGGAGGTGGTCCGCGCAGTATTTT.

This clone was found once. The chain employs TRBV25-1 and TRBJ1-6, with D uncertain. This CDR3 has 15 amino acids. With 2 bases removed from V and 7 bases from J, the gap between germline ends came to 12 bases. Germline-derived CDR1 and CDR2 are MGHDK and SYGVNS. CDR3 protein: CASSENQVVNSPLHF. In DNA, the CDR3 is TGTGCCAGCAGTGAAAACCAGGTCGTAAATTCACCCCTCCACTTT.

The rearrangement joins TRBV5-6 to TRBJ2-3, with 8 bases that match TRBD1. Germline loops: CDR1 SGHDT, CDR2 YYEEEE. This CDR3 contains 14 residues. J was trimmed by 6 bases and V by 4 bases; bases with no gene match: 7. CDR3 region: CASSQGAEGDTQYF. CDR3 nucleotide sequence: TGTGCCAGCAGCCAGGGGGCGGAAGGCGATACGCAGTATTTT.

The chain couples TRBV5-6 to TRBJ1-1, with unresolved D. This CDR3 spans 15 amino acids. V was cut by 3 bases and J by 0 bases, with 12 bases left in between. Germline-derived CDR1 and CDR2 are SGHDT and YYEEEE. CDR3 DNA sequence: TGTGCCAGCAGCTGGGCGGGCGGGGTGAACACTGAAGCTTTCTTT. Its protein product is CASSWAGGVNTEAFF.

Concerning this clone itself: Other nucleotide sequences from this sample produce the same CDR3. V and J are TRBV29-1 and TRBJ2-1; a possible D gene is TRBD1 (5 bases). The CDR3 covers 12 residues. V was shortened by 3 bases and J by 5 bases, with 8 bases between the two germline ends. Germline V gene sequence: CDR1 SQVTM, CDR2 ANQGSEA. The CDR3 bases are TGCAGCGTTGATAGGGGCGACAATGAGCAGTTCTTC. Translated: CSVDRGDNEQFF.

This chain uses TRBV30 with TRBJ1-6; tentative D call: TRBD1 (6 bases). Germline assignment: CDR1 GTSNPN and CDR2 SVGIG (reference sequence). The CDR3 runs to 17 residues. The ends were cut back, 2 bases at V and 6 bases at J, with 20 bases in the middle. CDR3 sequence reads: CAWSLAWGQLFNSPLHF. CDR3 DNA: TGTGCCTGGAGTTTAGCGTGGGGACAACTCTTTAATTCACCCCTCCACTTT.

This chain connects TRBV7-8 to TRBJ1-2; maybe TRBD1 (5 bases). Trimming stripped 3 bases from V and 6 bases from J, with 11 bases between. This CDR3 is built from 13 residues. CDR1 is SGHVS and CDR2 is FQNEAQ in the germline V gene. DNA of the CDR3: TGTGCCAGCAGCTTCGCAGGGAGGGATGGCTACACCTTC. It codes for CASSFAGRDGYTF.

The rearrangement joins TRBV30 to TRBJ2-7; D tentatively fits TRBD1 or TRBD2 (7 bases each). The CDR3 spans 14 residues. Germline V gives CDR1 GTSNPN, CDR2 SVGIG (reference sequence). The germline V and J ends were trimmed by 0 bases and 4 bases, with 13 bases remaining between them. The CDR3 protein is CAWSVAGGGYEQYF. The CDR3 bases are TGTGCCTGGAGTGTAGCAGGGGGGGGATACGAGCAGTACTTC. The full variable domain, its missing parts supplied by reference TRBV30 and TRBJ2-7, is SQTIHQWPATLVQPVGSPLSLECTVEGTSNPNLYWYRQAAGRGLQLLFYSVGIGQISSEVPQNLSASRPQDRQFILSSKKLLLSDSGFYLCAWSVAGGGYEQYFGPGTRLTVT.

V usage is TRBV4-3 and J usage is TRBJ2-3; D gene uncertain. This CDR3 is built from 14 residues. Germline lookup yields CDR1 LGHNA and CDR2 YSLEER. V was clipped by 1 base and J by 3 bases, with 8 bases between them. CDR3 sequence (DNA): TGCGCCAGCAGCCAAGCTCACACAACAGATACGCAGTATTTT. Encoded protein: CASSQAHTTDTQYF.

The rearrangement joins TRBV23-1 to TRBJ1-3; D remains ambiguous. TRBV23-1 is marked as an open reading frame, function uncertain. The ends were cut back, 4 bases at V and 2 bases at J, with 12 bases in the middle. The CDR3 consists of 15 residues. The CDR3 bases are TGCGCCAGCAGTCCGTACAAGACGCCTGGAAACACCATATATTTT. Its translation is CASSPYKTPGNTIYF.

This chain connects TRBV10-3 to TRBJ2-7, with D perhaps given as TRBD1 or TRBD2 (7 bases each). CDR3 size: 17 residues. With 3 bases removed from V and 6 bases from J, the gap between germline ends came to 24 bases. Germline V gives CDR1 ENHRY, CDR2 SYGVKD. The DNA of the CDR3 is TGTGCCATCAGTGACTCCTTCAAGGGCAGGGGGGGAACCGAGCAGTACTTC. This gives the protein CAISDSFKGRGGTEQYF.

This chain links TRBV2 with TRBJ1-2; D is ambiguous. Germline lookup yields CDR1 SNHLY and CDR2 FYNNEI. The CDR3 loop spans 11 amino acids. Trimming removed 5 bases from V and 8 bases from J, with 9 bases in between. DNA of the CDR3: TGTGCCAGCAGTTATGCCGGCGGCTACACCTTC. Translation gives CASSYAGGYTF.

This clone was observed a handful of times. Additional DNA sequences in this sample encode the identical CDR3. V gene TRBV7-6 combines with J gene TRBJ1-3; 9 bases match TRBD1. The CDR3 length is 14 residues. Unmatched junction bases numbered 2, after V lost 5 bases and J lost 3 bases. Germline CDR1 and CDR2: SGHVS and FNYEAQ. This CDR3 is CASSRDRVGNTIYF. In DNA form, the CDR3 reads TGTGCCAGCAGCCGGGACAGGGTTGGAAACACCATATATTTT.

This clone was observed a handful of times. V usage is TRBV19 and J usage is TRBJ1-1; 11 bases fit TRBD1. The CDR3 runs 15 residues. Losses at the gene ends were 4 bases for V and 4 bases for J; bases not matched to a gene: 5. Germline V lookup: CDR1 LNHDA, CDR2 SQIVND (reference sequence). The CDR3 loop is CASSTGQGVSTEAFF. CDR3 bases: TGTGCCAGTAGTACGGGACAGGGGGTGAGCACTGAAGCTTTCTTT.

The V gene is TRBV6-1, the J gene TRBJ2-7, with 10 bases fitting TRBD1. The ends lost 6 bases at V and 7 bases at J; junction bases unmatched: 9. Germline CDR1 MNHNS, CDR2 SASEGT. This CDR3 is built from 14 residues. CDR3 bases: TGTGCCAGCAGGTCCGGGACAGGGGTGCGGGAGCAGTACTTC. Translating gives CASRSGTGVREQYF.

The J gene is TRBJ1-1, the V gene TRBV5-6; D uncertain. This CDR3 region has 14 residues. Germline loops: CDR1 SGHDT, CDR2 YYEEEE. Trimming removed 1 base from V and 5 bases from J, with 12 bases in between. The CDR3: CASSLWAVGTEAFF. The DNA for the CDR3 is TGTGCCAGCAGCTTGTGGGCGGTAGGGACTGAAGCTTTCTTT. Drawing the rest from reference TRBV5-6 and TRBJ1-1, the complete variable domain is DAGVTQSPTHLIKTRGQQVTLRCSPKSGHDTVSWYQQALGQGPQFIFQYYEEEERQRGNFPDRFSGHQFPNYSSELNVNALLLGDSALYLCASSLWAVGTEAFFGQGTRLTVV.

This clone was counted a single time. The chain carries TRBV4-3 and TRBJ2-3; no clear D. Trimming removed 4 bases at V and 7 bases at J, with 15 bases between. CDR3 length equals 14 residues. Germline V gene data show CDR1 as LGHNA and CDR2 as YSLEER. The DNA for the CDR3 is TGCGCCAGCAGCCCCCGAATAGAGCTGAATACGCAGTATTTT. This codes for CASSPRIELNTQYF.

The chain combines TRBV7-8 with TRBJ2-3; 9 bases map to TRBD2. The CDR3 has 15 residues. The junction had 4 bases not matched to a gene; V was cut back by 6 bases and J by 0 bases. Per germline, CDR1 SGHVS and CDR2 FQNEAQ. CDR3 sequence reads: CASRPSGASTDTQYF. In DNA form, the CDR3 reads TGTGCCAGCAGACCTAGCGGGGCGAGCACAGATACGCAGTATTTT.

The chain combines TRBV5-6 with TRBJ1-4; unclear D gene. Trimming took 2 bases from V and 7 from J, leaving 12 bases between them. CDR3 length equals 14 residues. Germline assignment: CDR1 SGHDT and CDR2 YYEEEE. DNA of the CDR3: TGTGCCAGCAGCTTAGGGTTGAAGGCTGAAAAACTGTTTTTT. Amino acids: CASSLGLKAEKLFF. The variable domain in full, completed from reference TRBV5-6 and TRBJ1-4, reads DAGVTQSPTHLIKTRGQQVTLRCSPKSGHDTVSWYQQALGQGPQFIFQYYEEEERQRGNFPDRFSGHQFPNYSSELNVNALLLGDSALYLCASSLGLKAEKLFFGSGTQLSVL.

This clone has a count of ten or more. The rearrangement links TRBV19 to TRBJ2-6, with 7 bases fitting TRBD1. The CDR3 is made up of 19 amino acids. Germline lookup yields CDR1 LNHDA and CDR2 SQIVND (reference sequence). V shed 4 bases, J shed 0 bases, and the junction held 12 bases outside the gene matches. The CDR3 DNA follows: TGTGCCAGTAGTAAGGGACAGAGTTTATTTGTCTCTGGGGCCAACGTCCTGACTTTC. Its protein product is CASSKGQSLFVSGANVLTF.

The chain joins TRBV13 to TRBJ2-5; 11 bases are a match to TRBD2. The CDR3 totals 17 residues. Germline CDR1 PRHDT, CDR2 FYEKMQ (reference sequence). V shed 0 bases and J 1 base; nucleotides not matched to a gene: 4. The chain's CDR3 is CASSLGLAGGVQETQYF. The CDR3, as DNA: TGTGCCAGCAGCTTAGGTCTAGCGGGGGGCGTCCAAGAGACCCAGTACTTC.

This chain uses TRBV9 with TRBJ2-7; D is unclear. Per the germline V gene, CDR1 is SGDLS and CDR2 is YYNGEE. Trimming pared 0 bases from V and 0 bases from J, leaving 10 bases between. The CDR3 length is 15 residues. The CDR3 sequence is CASSVATGNSYEQYF. As DNA, the CDR3 is TGTGCCAGCAGCGTAGCTACTGGCAACTCCTACGAGCAGTACTTC.

This clone was observed a handful of times. The chain couples TRBV11-3 to TRBJ2-2; possibly TRBD1 or TRBD2 for D (5 bases each). There are 16 residues in the CDR3. Per germline, CDR1 SGHNT and CDR2 YENEEA. Trimming stripped 5 bases from V and 1 base from J, with 14 bases between. CDR3 bases: TGTGCCAGCAGCAAAAGAGGGCAGGGGAACACCGGGGAGCTGTTTTTT. It yields the protein CASSKRGQGNTGELFF.

J is TRBJ1-4 and V is TRBV25-1; 9 bases map to TRBD1. Germline CDR1 reads MGHDK; CDR2 reads SYGVNS. CDR3 length equals 16 residues. V lost 3 bases, J lost 5 bases, and 7 bases stayed unmatched. In nucleotides, the CDR3 is TGTGCCAGCAGTGACCCCCGACAGGGGGGAAATGAAAAACTGTTTTTT. Its protein is CASSDPRQGGNEKLFF.

This clone was seen a handful of times. This sequence joins TRBV27 and TRBJ1-6, with 7 bases identical to TRBD1. Germline loops: CDR1 MNHEY, CDR2 SMNVEV (reference sequence). The CDR3 runs to 16 residues. The V and J ends lost 6 bases and 8 bases, in that order; junction bases with no gene match: 13. CDR3 DNA: TGTGCCAGCAGGCTCAGAACAGGGGACTCGTATTCACCCCTCCACTTT. Translating gives CASRLRTGDSYSPLHF.

The chain carries TRBV11-3 and TRBJ2-7; the match to TRBD2 covers 7 bases. Germline V gives CDR1 SGHNT, CDR2 YENEEA. Losses at the gene ends were 2 bases for V and 4 bases for J; bases not matched to a gene: 5. This CDR3 spans 14 amino acids. The CDR3 is CASSLSGNGYEQYF. The CDR3 nucleotides read TGTGCCAGCAGCTTAAGCGGGAACGGATACGAGCAGTACTTC.

Concerning this clone: At one boundary the junction diverges from the germline segment, which might be a read error. CDR3 bases: TGTGCCAGCAGTAAAGCGGGTCCCACCGGGGAGCTGTTTTTT. This gives the protein CASSKAGPTGELFF. This chain links TRBV2 with TRBJ2-2, with D tentatively TRBD2 (6 bases). The CDR3 consists of 14 residues. Germline lookup yields CDR1 SNHLY and CDR2 FYNNEI. The variable domain in full, completed from reference TRBV2 and TRBJ2-2, reads EPEVTQTPSHQVTQMGQEVILRCVPISNHLYFYWYRQILGQKVEFLVSFYNNEISEKSEIFDDQFSVERPDGSNFTLKIRSTKLEDSAMYFCASSKAGPTGELFFGEGSRLTVL.

The chain employs TRBV9 and TRBJ2-3; 10 nucleotides agree with TRBD2. V shed 2 bases and J 2 bases; nucleotides not matched to a gene: 8. The CDR3 is made up of 17 amino acids. The germline V gene has CDR1 SGDLS and CDR2 YYNGEE. The CDR3 DNA is TGTGCCAGCAGCGTTAGGTCTAGCGGGGGTGTCACAGATACGCAGTATTTT. Its protein is CASSVRSSGGVTDTQYF. Full variable domain (remainder filled in from reference TRBV9 and TRBJ2-3): DSGVTQTPKHLITATGQRVTLRCSPRSGDLSVYWYQQSLDQGLQFLIQYYNGEERAKGNILERFSAQQFPDLHSELNLSSLELGDSALYFCASSVRSSGGVTDTQYFGPGTRLTVL.

Concerning this clone itself: Other DNA sequences in this sample translate to the same CDR3. The chain has TRBV5-1 and TRBJ1-1, with 10 bases lining up with TRBD1. V was clipped by 0 bases and J by 2 bases; unmatched bases: 1. The CDR3 spans 15 residues. Germline values: CDR1 SGHRS, CDR2 YFSETQ. The CDR3 loop is CASSLGQGANTEAFF. The CDR3 DNA sequence: TGCGCCAGCAGCTTGGGACAGGGGGCTAACACTGAAGCTTTCTTT.